The 23 T cell receptor beta chains given below trace back to one sample, sequenced in a study of blood T cell repertoires in COVID-19. Method: immunoSEQ multiplex PCR; TCRdb's copy keeps in-frame clones and lacks some. The table has fewer than 300,000 clones, roughly 84% seen once; the top ten hold 2.5% to 3.5%. Specimen: peripheral blood. The receptor set was obtained from a woman aged 18-29 years with acute or convalescent COVID-19.

The chain links TRBV10-2 to TRBJ2-1, with D possibly matching TRBD2 (6 bases). The CDR3 consists of 15 residues. V was trimmed by 7 bases and J by 5 bases, leaving 18 bases between them. The germline V gene has CDR1 WSHSY and CDR2 SAAADI. The CDR3 region has the DNA TGCGCCAGCACCGATATACGACTAGGTCACAATGAGCAGTTCTTC. Translating gives CASTDIRLGHNEQFF.

This clone was observed once. This chain links TRBV28 with TRBJ2-3; 7 bases are a match to TRBD2. CDR1 and CDR2 from the germline V gene are MDHEN and SYDVKM. This CDR3 is built from 16 residues. Germline trimming cut 2 bases from V and 1 base from J; bases unmatched to any gene: 6. Here the CDR3 reads CASSLSGEEGTDTQYF. As DNA, the CDR3 is TGTGCCAGCAGTTTAAGCGGGGAGGAGGGCACAGATACGCAGTATTTT. Filled out from reference TRBV28 and TRBJ2-3, the complete variable domain reads DVKVTQSSRYLVKRTGEKVFLECVQDMDHENMFWYRQDPGLGLRLIYFSYDVKMKEKGDIPEGYSVSREKKERFSLILESASTNQTSMYLCASSLSGEEGTDTQYFGPGTRLTVL.

The CDR3 protein is CASSLDRRDTEAFF. As DNA, the CDR3 is TGTGCCAGCAGCTTAGATCGCCGGGACACTGAAGCTTTCTTT. J is TRBJ1-1 and V is TRBV7-9; D uncertain. Germline loops: CDR1 SEHNR, CDR2 FQNEAQ (reference sequence). V was trimmed by 1 base and J by 3 bases, leaving 9 bases between them. The CDR3 length is 14 residues. The complete variable domain, with remaining parts taken from reference TRBV7-9 and TRBJ1-1, reads DTGVSQNPRHKITKRGQNVTFRCDPISEHNRLYWYRQTLGQGPEFLTYFQNEAQLEKSRLLSDRFSAERPKGSFSTLEIQRTEQGDSAMYLCASSLDRRDTEAFFGQGTRLTVV.

V usage is TRBV4-3 and J usage is TRBJ2-7; 7 bases fit TRBD2. This CDR3 has 15 residues. Trimming at V came to 0 bases and at J to 4 bases, leaving 6 bases not matched to a gene. CDR1 is LGHNA, CDR2 YSLEER, per germline. CDR3 sequence: CASSQDLALAYEQYF. The CDR3 DNA reads TGCGCCAGCAGCCAAGATCTCGCACTAGCGTACGAGCAGTACTTC.

The chain uses TRBV7-9 and TRBJ2-7; D perhaps matches TRBD1 (6 bases). With 4 bases removed from V and 2 bases from J, the gap between germline ends came to 6 bases. This CDR3 comprises 12 residues. CDR1 and CDR2 (germline): SEHNR, FQNEAQ (reference sequence). In DNA, the CDR3 is TGTGCCAGCAGCTGGGGGCCCTACGAGCAGTACTTC. Its translation is CASSWGPYEQYF.

V and J are TRBV27 and TRBJ2-7; the match to TRBD1 covers 7 bases. Unmatched junction bases numbered 9, after V lost 6 bases and J lost 1 base. The germline CDR1 and CDR2 sequences are MNHEY and SMNVEV (reference sequence). This CDR3 has 15 amino acids. The CDR3 DNA follows: TGTGCCAGCAGCTCGGAAGGGGACAGATCCTACGAGCAGTACTTC. Protein product: CASSSEGDRSYEQYF.

A word on this clone: A read error may account for a junction end that differs from germline. V is TRBV7-7 and J is TRBJ1-5; 7 positions agree with TRBD1. Germline V lookup: CDR1 SSHAT, CDR2 FNYEAQ (reference sequence). CDR3 size: 15 residues. CDR3: CASSFGDRVNQPQHF. CDR3 DNA: TGTGCTAGCAGCTTCGGTGACAGGGTCAATCAGCCCCAGCATTTT.

This rearrangement joins TRBV7-9 to TRBJ1-5; TRBD1 aligns across 8 bases. The CDR3 has 16 residues. Germline V gene sequence: CDR1 SEHNR, CDR2 FQNEAQ (reference sequence). Trimming at V came to 3 bases and at J to 3 bases, leaving 7 bases not matched to a gene. The CDR3 sequence: CASSFSAGGYNQPQHF. The CDR3 nucleotides are TGTGCCAGCAGCTTCTCAGCAGGGGGCTACAATCAGCCCCAGCATTTT.

The CDR3 coding sequence is TGTGCCTGGAGGGCAGACGGGACTAGCGGGAGGGGCGAGTACTTC. It is translated as CAWRADGTSGRGEYF. V gene TRBV30 combines with J gene TRBJ2-7, with TRBD2 matching 16 bases. With 3 bases clipped from V and 11 bases from J, the junction kept 10 bases outside the gene matches. The V gene's germline CDR1 is GTSNPN and CDR2 SVGIG (reference sequence). CDR3 length: 15 residues.

This chain links TRBV7-8 with TRBJ1-2, with TRBD1 as a possible D gene (5 bases). V was clipped by 10 bases and J by 8 bases, with 17 bases between them. The CDR3 runs to 12 residues. Germline V lookup: CDR1 SGHVS, CDR2 FQNEAQ. As DNA, the CDR3 is TGTGCCACCATCCCGATGGGGGGAGGCTACACCTTC. Its protein product is CATIPMGGGYTF.

The chain couples TRBV6-5 to TRBJ2-7; 11 bases map to TRBD2. In germline, CDR1 is MNHEY, CDR2 SVGAGI. The CDR3 spans 15 residues. The V gene end was trimmed by 5 bases and the J gene end by 3 bases; junction bases not matched to a gene: 6. The DNA for the CDR3 is TGTGCCAGCAGTAAACTAGCGGGAGAGGTCTACGAGCAGTACTTC. The encoded protein is CASSKLAGEVYEQYF.

The V gene is TRBV7-3, the J gene TRBJ2-3, with D possibly matching TRBD2 (6 bases). There are 15 residues in the CDR3. The germline V and J ends were trimmed by 5 bases and 5 bases, with 17 bases remaining between them. Looked up from germline, CDR1 is SGHTA and CDR2 is FQGTGA. This chain's CDR3 is CASSRAGLIQDTQYF. The CDR3 region has the DNA TGTGCCAGCAGCCGGGCGGGACTGATACAAGATACGCAGTATTTT.

The genes are TRBV5-1 and TRBJ2-2; D uncertain. CDR1 and CDR2 from the germline V gene are SGHRS and YFSETQ. The CDR3 consists of 14 residues. V was trimmed by 1 base and J by 1 base, leaving 5 bases between them. Written as DNA, the CDR3 is TGCGCCAGCAGCTTGTGGCAGAACACCGGGGAGCTGTTTTTT. Amino acid sequence: CASSLWQNTGELFF.

V is TRBV4-2 and J is TRBJ1-1; perhaps TRBD1 as D (6 bases). Trimming cost V 4 bases and J 2 bases, with 14 bases left between them. Germline CDR1 and CDR2: LGHNA and YNFKEQ. The length of the CDR3 is 15 residues. CDR3 residues: CASSPQRGANTEAFF. DNA of the CDR3: TGTGCCAGCAGCCCCCAACGGGGGGCTAACACTGAAGCTTTCTTT.

This clone was observed a few times. J is TRBJ2-1 and V is TRBV30; D is unclear. The CDR3 spans 14 residues. Germline CDR1 reads GTSNPN; CDR2 reads SVGIG (reference sequence). The germline V and J ends were trimmed by 1 base and 2 bases, with 9 bases remaining between them. Written as DNA, the CDR3 is TGTGCCTGGAGTGGGCGGAGTCCCTACAATGAGCAGTTCTTC. It is translated as CAWSGRSPYNEQFF.

The rearrangement joins TRBV7-2 to TRBJ2-1; 7 positions agree with TRBD2. The junction had 12 bases not matched to a gene; V was cut back by 5 bases and J by 5 bases. From germline, CDR1 is SGHTA and CDR2 FQGNSA. The CDR3 consists of 16 residues. The CDR3 DNA is TGTGCCAGCAGCCGCCCCCTTAGCGGGTACCACAATGAGCAGTTCTTC. Translation gives CASSRPLSGYHNEQFF. Full variable domain (outside the CDR3, taken from reference TRBV7-2 and TRBJ2-1): GAGVSQSPSNKVTEKGKDVELRCDPISGHTALYWYRQSLGQGLEFLIYFQGNSAPDKSGLPSDRFSAERTGGSVSTLTIQRTQQEDSAVYLCASSRPLSGYHNEQFFGPGTRLTVL.

The rearrangement links TRBV6-4 to TRBJ2-7; D gene ambiguous. Between the trimmed V and J ends, which lost 1 base and 3 bases, there was a span of 7 bases. CDR1 is MRHNA, CDR2 SNTAGT, per germline. The CDR3 totals 13 residues. The CDR3 bases are TGTGCCAGCAGTGACTACCCCGGCTACGAGCAGTACTTC. Translation: CASSDYPGYEQYF.

This clone was seen a few times. CDR3 in amino acids: CASSPIWASMRNEQFF. As DNA, the CDR3 is TGTGCCAGTAGTCCCATCTGGGCATCGATGCGCAATGAGCAGTTCTTC. This chain connects TRBV19 to TRBJ2-1; D gene unclear. The CDR3 covers 16 residues. Trimming shortened V by 5 bases and J by 6 bases, and 20 bases separated the two germline ends. The germline CDR1 and CDR2 sequences are LNHDA and SQIVND (reference sequence). The variable domain in full, with the rest retrieved from reference TRBV19 and TRBJ2-1, is DGGITQSPKYLFRKEGQNVTLSCEQNLNHDAMYWYRQDPGQGLRLIYYSQIVNDFQKGDIAEGYSVSREKKESFPLTVTSAQKNPTAFYLCASSPIWASMRNEQFFGPGTRLTVL.

This clone was found once. This sequence joins TRBV6-2 or TRBV6-3 and TRBJ2-7; maybe TRBD2 (7 bases). The CDR3 runs 15 residues. Germline V gene data show CDR1 as MNHEY and CDR2 as SVGEGT. V lost 5 bases, J lost 3 bases, and 17 bases lay in between. Here the CDR3 DNA reads TGTGCCAGCAGTAAGCTAGCGGAGGGGGGCTACGAGCAGTACTTC. Amino acid sequence: CASSKLAEGGYEQYF.

The CDR3 is CASSFGPRNTEAFF. The DNA for the CDR3 is TGCGCCAGCAGCTTTGGGCCCAGGAACACTGAAGCTTTCTTT. The chain uses TRBV5-1 and TRBJ1-1; D is undetermined. CDR1 is SGHRS and CDR2 is YFSETQ in the germline V gene. There are 14 residues in the CDR3. Trimming took off 2 bases at V and 1 base at J, with 9 bases between the two ends.

The rearrangement uses TRBV6-5 and TRBJ2-3; a weak D match, TRBD2 (5 bases). This CDR3 contains 13 residues. Trimming removed 4 bases from V and 5 bases from J, with 10 bases in between. The germline CDR1 and CDR2 sequences are MNHEY and SVGAGI. The CDR3 here is CASSFLAKDTQYF. CDR3 bases: TGTGCCAGCAGTTTCCTAGCTAAAGATACGCAGTATTTT.

This chain connects TRBV9 to TRBJ1-6; D is unresolved. This CDR3 is built from 15 residues. Trimming took 4 bases from V and 10 from J, leaving 18 bases between them. CDR1 and CDR2 from the germline V gene are SGDLS and YYNGEE. In DNA, the CDR3 is TGTGCCAGCAGCTCTTCCCTCGGCGGAGGGTCACCCCTCCACTTT. It yields the protein CASSSSLGGGSPLHF. The full variable domain, its missing parts supplied by reference TRBV9 and TRBJ1-6, is DSGVTQTPKHLITATGQRVTLRCSPRSGDLSVYWYQQSLDQGLQFLIQYYNGEERAKGNILERFSAQQFPDLHSELNLSSLELGDSALYFCASSSSLGGGSPLHFGNGTRLTVT.

This chain joins TRBV27 and TRBJ2-7; 9 nucleotides align to TRBD2. The germline V gene encodes CDR1 MNHEY and CDR2 SMNVEV (reference sequence). With V trimmed by 0 bases and J by 2 bases, 5 bases remained unmatched. The CDR3 runs 16 residues. The CDR3 coding sequence is TGTGCCAGCAGTTTATCCTCGGCGGGAGGGACCTACGAGCAGTACTTC. Residues: CASSLSSAGGTYEQYF.